This TCR beta chain comes out of a study of blood T cell repertoires in COVID-19 (TCRdb year 2020). In terms of the full investigation: The collaborator samples originated in the United States, Italy and Spain and spanned the acute and convalescent phases of COVID-19. The prospective study material was composed of cDNA or gDNA derived from T cells, B-cell-depleted T cells, or PBMCs. The dataset comprised deeply sampled blood TCRbeta repertoires from subjects exposed to, actively infected with, or recovered from COVID-19. The repertoires were released in a freely available public database meant as a resource for research on the immune response to SARS-CoV-2. Samples were obtained from the ongoing ImmuneRACE study (first 160 participants) and from over 1,000 subjects provided by 6 global collaborators. Nearly every sample came with metadata listing a de-identified subject ID, COVID-19 status, age in years and sex. Where available, HLA class I and class II types were taken from metadata supplied by the sample provider and were not determined by assay-based typing. General study outcomes and caveats: The quantity of clinical and demographic metadata differed by source and by participant and was supplied without curation.

This clone was counted only a few times. Its antigen is not yet known. No base-level quality is on record; no much larger clone is a single base apart. Spanning cysteine to phenylalanine, the CDR3 consists of 13 amino acids. Only the CDR3 portion is preserved as DNA: 39 bases, with reading frame beginning at the first base. For CDR1 and CDR2, the germline V gene (reference sequence) lists GTSNPN and SVGIG. V ends up 2 bases short and J 3 bases short, with an unmatched junction base count of 3. In Seattle, one collaborating source enrolled patients while the infection was active and tracked those patients longitudinally over the course of disease. The collaborating institutions used their own protocols to collect whole blood in K2EDTA tubes. For TCRbeta analysis, collaborator samples were shipped as frozen whole blood, as isolated PBMCs, or as DNA extracted from either sample type. TCRbeta CDR3 regions were amplified from genomic DNA using the immunoSEQ Assay, a bias-controlled multiplex PCR. The published analysis was carried out like this. Nucleated cell counts per sample were estimated from amplification of reference gene primers within the assay. To quantify the absolute abundance of each unique TCRbeta CDR3 rearrangement, sequence reads were collapsed and filtered. For each sample, productive Simpson clonality was calculated as the square root of Simpson's diversity index across productive rearrangements. TCRdb took over this immuneACCESS table, retaining in-frame rearrangements with V and J assigned. Such tables are incomplete; in checked studies, under half of the missing clones stem from an unresolved V gene, and the remainder is unexplained. V and J calls plus clone size are reproduced from that table; the DNA served to infer D and trimming. This sample lists fewer than 50,000 clones; 80% to 90% were detected once. The ten largest clones represent about 1.5% of the sample.

The V and J segments used are TRBV30 and TRBJ1-2; 7 of the junction bases match TRBD1. The TCR sequence derives from a man aged 55 to 70 with COVID-19, enrolled during active disease. The specimen was peripheral blood. This receptor has the CDR3 CAWSRTGDYGYTF. DNA sequence: TGTGCCTGGAGTCGGACAGGCGACTATGGCTACACCTTC.